This TCR beta chain was observed in a study of shared clonotypes between healthy human individuals (dated by TCRdb to 2020 to 2021). Notes on the research overall: The cohort comprised two women and a few men aged 18 to 49 years. Each donor's leukapheresis produced roughly between roughly 0.85 and 10 billion PBMCs. To increase sequencing depth and limit assay-specific biases, different laboratories used diverse techniques to prepare libraries and sequence TCR repertoires. Per donor, three plates each were used for CD4 naive and CD4 memory, two for CD8 naive, and one for CD8 memory. To estimate repertoire size and how much clonotypes are shared between individuals, the study performed deep sequencing of blood TCR repertoires from about 5 healthy adults. Paper-wide results and their limitations: When a handful of donors were compared, the shared fraction of clonotypes was about 5.2% for naive CD4, 3.5% to 4% for naive CD8, 2% to 2.5% for memory CD4, and 0.35% to 0.5% for memory CD8. Because the study included only a small number of donors, the genetic and exposure-history diversity represented was limited. Sampling was restricted to blood, and TCR repertoires in tissues likely differ from the TCR repertoires found in blood. Based on pairwise subsampling, the degree of clonotype sharing among donors was expected to be affected by sequencing depth. Rarefaction of sorted-subset datasets indicated incomplete sequencing despite the large sequencing depth. Compared with non-shared clonotypes, clonotypes shared by all four sorted-subset donors had higher generation probabilities. Estimated clonotype richness was generally larger for naive than for memory subsets.

Using the deep immunoSEQ assay, TCR CDR3 regions were amplified from genomic DNA by multiplex PCR. Genomic DNA extracted from each cell subset was distributed evenly over all wells of several immunoSEQ 96-well plates, and each plate served as one replicate. Each replicate PCR for sorted subsets received about 0.2 ug genomic DNA, equal to roughly 30,000 T cell genomes. Purified libraries were quantified with a Qubit 3.0 fluorometer, sized on a Bioanalyzer 2100, and re-quantified with the KAPA Library Quantification kit. A separate single-read 150-cycle Illumina NextSeq 550 flow cell was used to sequence each immunoSEQ 96-well plate. In the original analysis: Because the immunoSEQ output included only junctional sequences and no quality scores, the filtering could not be the same as the filtering used for full-length reads. To assign V/J genes and CDR3, sequences were annotated using PyIR, a Python wrapper for IgBLAST v1.9, with IMGT germline references. Any read was removed if the V/J assignment was weak (E-value above 1e-6), the CDR3 was missing, or the read contained stop codons, out-of-frame junctions, or ambiguous translated residues. V3J clonotypes were defined as sequences sharing an identical inferred V gene, J gene, and CDR3 amino acid sequence. Percentage overlap between repertoires was calculated by dividing the number of shared unique clonotypes by the size of the smaller repertoire. Richness of each repertoire was evaluated using RTK rarefaction, the Chao1 estimator, and Recon v2.1 estimates of unobserved clonotypes. Generation probabilities for all TCRbeta clonotypes obtained by the gDNA method from a handful of donors were computed using OLGA. TCRdb carries this immuneACCESS record with in-frame sequences only. Its versions omit some clonotypes, under half of them owing to an unresolved V gene in the studies checked, with the rest unexplained. V and J calls and clone size are copied from that table; D and trimming were computed from the DNA. Here the sample has over a million clones; roughly 96% occur a single time. The ten largest clones represent 1% to 1.5% of the sample.

This clone has just one count. No cognate antigen has been identified for it. The record has no base qualities; no much larger clone is one base away. Healthy HIV-negative adults with no recently reported acute infections or vaccinations were included as donors. Every donor was a Caucasian adult living in Nashville, Tennessee, USA. CD4+ T cells were enriched by magnetic negative selection, after which naive cells were positively selected on CD45RA and the negative fraction was taken as the memory subset. After blood collection by leukapheresis, PBMCs were isolated using Ficoll-Histopaque density gradient centrifugation and then cryopreserved in the vapor phase of liquid nitrogen. Purity and quantity of every magnetically sorted T cell population were checked by analytical flow cytometry. From each sorted fraction, genomic DNA was isolated and quantified by UV absorbance on a Nanodrop 2000c. Sequencing used naive CD4+ T cells sorted from blood. Explained via the paper, the cell subset or site label denotes: CD45RA+ positively selected. The receptor's source is a man between 25 and 39 years old in good health.

Here the CDR3 is given as CASSIVKGYEQFF. The DNA sequence is TGTGCCAGTAGTATAGTGAAGGGTTATGAGCAGTTCTTC. The chain is made from TRBV19 and TRBJ2-1; no confident D gene assignment can be made. According to the germline V gene (reference sequence), CDR1 reads LNHDA and CDR2 reads SQIVND. Measured from the cysteine to the phenylalanine, the CDR3 is 13 residues long. Solely the CDR3 DNA is kept, with 39 bases framed from the first base. V sheds 1 base and J sheds 8 bases, leaving 9 bases between their ends.